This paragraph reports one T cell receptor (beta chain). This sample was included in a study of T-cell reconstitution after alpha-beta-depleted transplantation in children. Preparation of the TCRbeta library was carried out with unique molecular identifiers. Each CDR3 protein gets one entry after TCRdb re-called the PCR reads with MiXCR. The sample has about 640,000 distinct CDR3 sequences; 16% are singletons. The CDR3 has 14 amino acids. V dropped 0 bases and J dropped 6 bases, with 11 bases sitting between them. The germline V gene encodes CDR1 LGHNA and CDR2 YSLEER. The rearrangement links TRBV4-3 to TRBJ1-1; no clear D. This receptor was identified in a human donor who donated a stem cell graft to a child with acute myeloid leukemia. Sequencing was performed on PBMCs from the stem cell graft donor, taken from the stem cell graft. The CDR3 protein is CASSQDIVFSEAFF. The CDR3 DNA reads TGCGCCAGCAGCCAAGATATAGTCTTTTCTGAAGCTTTCTTT.